The 16 T cell receptor beta chains below all came from one sample that was sequenced in a study of PD-1 blockade in classical Hodgkin lymphoma. Repertoires were generated with immunoSEQ multiplex PCR, while TCRdb's copy carries only in-frame clones and drops some. The repertoire holds tens of thousands of clones, with roughly 69% as singletons. The time point here: cycle 4 day 1 (C4D1), after less than 7 weeks of nivolumab. Relapses following autologous stem cell transplantation were seen in all patients, with brentuximab vedotin exposure varying. Sequenced here: peripheral blood mononuclear cells (PBMCs), sampled before the fourth cycle of nivolumab. The source is a human donor with classical Hodgkin lymphoma.

This clone was seen a few times. The CDR3 protein is CASSLYGAGGDFYGYTF. In nucleotides, the CDR3 is TGTGCCAGCAGTTTATATGGAGCAGGGGGCGATTTCTATGGCTACACCTTC. The chain employs TRBV27 and TRBJ1-2; 8 bases fit TRBD1. The germline gives CDR1 MNHEY, CDR2 SMNVEV (reference sequence). Trimming removed 1 base from V and 4 bases from J; junction bases left unmatched: 11. This CDR3 contains 17 residues.

The rearrangement uses TRBV5-1 and TRBJ2-1; 9 bases agree with TRBD1. Germline V gene sequence: CDR1 SGHRS, CDR2 YFSETQ. J lost 9 bases, V lost 5 bases, and 3 bases had no gene match. The CDR3 runs to 12 residues. The CDR3 DNA reads TGCGCCAGCAGTCTGGACAGGGGTGAGCAGTTCTTC. This gives the protein CASSLDRGEQFF. The complete variable domain, with remaining parts taken from reference TRBV5-1 and TRBJ2-1, reads KAGVTQTPRYLIKTRGQQVTLSCSPISGHRSVSWYQQTPGQGLQFLFEYFSETQRNKGNFPGRFSGRQFSNSRSEMNVSTLELGDSALYLCASSLDRGEQFFGPGTRLTVL.

V is TRBV2 and J is TRBJ1-2; D is unclear. Germline V gene lookup returns CDR1 SNHLY and CDR2 FYNNEI. The V end lost 0 bases, the J end lost 8 bases, and 16 bases lay between the germline ends. The CDR3 covers 15 residues. CDR3: CASSEALPNLRGYTF. CDR3 nucleotide sequence: TGTGCCAGCAGTGAAGCGCTCCCTAACCTCAGGGGCTACACCTTC.

The V gene is TRBV2, the J gene TRBJ2-7; TRBD2 matches 7 bases. The CDR3 is made up of 15 amino acids. V lost 3 bases to trimming and J lost 2 bases; unmatched junction nucleotides: 7. Per the germline V gene, CDR1 is SNHLY and CDR2 is FYNNEI. The CDR3 DNA sequence: TGTGCCAGCAGTGACTCCCCGGGAGGCACCTACGAGCAGTACTTC. Protein sequence: CASSDSPGGTYEQYF.

Worth noting for this clone: An end of the junction differs from the germline gene, which may be a read error. The chain has TRBV7-7 and TRBJ2-5; possibly TRBD2 for D (6 bases). CDR1 is SSHAT and CDR2 is FNYEAQ in the germline V gene (reference sequence). This CDR3 comprises 14 residues. The CDR3 bases are TGTGCTAGCAGCCCAACTAGCAACTTTGAGACCCAGTACTTC. Amino acids: CASSPTSNFETQYF.

The rearrangement joins TRBV2 to TRBJ2-5; D ambiguous. Trimming removed 4 bases from V and 5 bases from J, with 14 bases in between. From germline, CDR1 is SNHLY and CDR2 FYNNEI. This CDR3 spans 14 amino acids. The CDR3 sequence: CASSGLGFRETQYF. The CDR3 bases are TGTGCCAGCAGTGGGTTAGGGTTTAGGGAGACCCAGTACTTC.

This rearrangement joins TRBV30 to TRBJ1-4; D is unclear. Germline values: CDR1 GTSNPN, CDR2 SVGIG (reference sequence). Trimming took 0 bases from V and 5 from J, leaving 7 bases between them. This CDR3 region has 13 residues. The CDR3 loop is CAWSVGGNEKLFF. For the CDR3, the DNA is TGTGCCTGGAGTGTCGGTGGGAATGAAAAACTGTTTTTT.

V and J are TRBV2 and TRBJ2-1; 10 bases agree with TRBD1. Germline CDR1 reads SNHLY; CDR2 reads FYNNEI. The CDR3 sequence is 13 residues long. The ends lost 4 bases at V and 6 bases at J; junction bases unmatched: 0. The CDR3 sequence: CASSGDRGNEQFF. The CDR3 DNA sequence: TGTGCCAGCAGTGGGGACAGGGGCAATGAGCAGTTCTTC.

This chain links TRBV5-6 with TRBJ2-2; 14 bases map to TRBD2. The germline V gene encodes CDR1 SGHDT and CDR2 YYEEEE. The junction had 3 bases not matched to a gene; V was cut back by 2 bases and J by 3 bases. The CDR3 consists of 17 residues. This CDR3 is CASSFGLAGGDTGELFF. The CDR3 nucleotides are TGTGCCAGCAGCTTTGGACTAGCGGGGGGAGACACCGGGGAGCTGTTTTTT.

The chain links TRBV5-4 to TRBJ1-1; D is uncertain. CDR1 and CDR2 (germline): SGHNT, YYREEE (reference sequence). Trimming left V 4 bases short and J 1 base short, with 8 bases between. The CDR3 covers 13 residues. CDR3 loop: CASSDTTNTEAFF. The CDR3 DNA is TGTGCCAGCAGCGATACGACGAACACTGAAGCTTTCTTT. The full variable domain, in which reference TRBV5-4 and TRBJ1-1 provide the parts outside the CDR3, is ETGVTQSPTHLIKTRGQQVTLRCSSQSGHNTVSWYQQALGQGPQFIFQYYREEENGRGNFPPRFSGLQFPNYSSELNVNALELDDSALYLCASSDTTNTEAFFGQGTRLTVV.

The chain is built from TRBV27 and TRBJ2-2; D is unresolved. There are 13 residues in the CDR3. CDR1 is MNHEY and CDR2 is SMNVEV in the germline V gene (reference sequence). Trimming cost V 0 bases and J 9 bases, with 8 bases left between them. The CDR3 here is CASSLSSWRELFF. CDR3 in DNA: TGTGCCAGCAGTTTATCGTCTTGGCGGGAGCTGTTTTTT.

This clone has a handful of counts. The chain couples TRBV28 to TRBJ1-2; TRBD1 aligns across 7 bases. The junction had 10 bases not matched to a gene; V was cut back by 5 bases and J by 4 bases. The CDR3 is made up of 15 amino acids. From germline, CDR1 is MDHEN and CDR2 SYDVKM. The CDR3 reads CASSTGGDSSYGYTF. CDR3 sequence (DNA): TGTGCCAGCAGTACGGGGGGGGACAGCAGCTATGGCTACACCTTC.

The genes are TRBV11-2 and TRBJ1-6; no reliable D call. CDR1 is SGHAT, CDR2 FQNNGV, per germline. The V end lost 3 bases, the J end lost 0 bases, and 15 bases lay between the germline ends. The CDR3 totals 18 residues. The CDR3 sequence is CASSFDVQMSSYNSPLHF. The CDR3 DNA reads TGTGCCAGCAGCTTCGACGTACAAATGAGCTCCTATAATTCACCCCTCCACTTT.

This sequence joins TRBV9 and TRBJ2-2; 8 nucleotides align to TRBD1. Per germline, CDR1 SGDLS and CDR2 YYNGEE. The length of the CDR3 is 15 residues. With V trimmed by 4 bases and J by 2 bases, 4 bases remained unmatched. Written as DNA, the CDR3 is TGTGCCAGCAGCCGGACAGGGAGCAACACCGGGGAGCTGTTTTTT. Protein product: CASSRTGSNTGELFF.

This clone was observed a few times. The V call is TRBV5-1, the J call TRBJ1-2, with 8 bases matching TRBD1. Trimming removed 5 bases from V and 8 bases from J; junction bases left unmatched: 11. The CDR3 is 14 amino acids. Germline V gene lookup returns CDR1 SGHRS and CDR2 YFSETQ. CDR3 sequence reads: CASRPNQGARGYTF. CDR3 DNA sequence: TGCGCCAGCAGACCTAACCAGGGGGCAAGAGGCTACACCTTC.

As concerns this clone: In the same sample, other DNA sequences code for this CDR3. V usage is TRBV19 and J usage is TRBJ2-7, with 7 bases matching TRBD1. Germline trimming cut 5 bases from V and 0 bases from J; bases unmatched to any gene: 4. CDR1 is LNHDA and CDR2 is SQIVND in the germline V gene (reference sequence). The CDR3 is 14 amino acids. CDR3 sequence (DNA): TGTGCCAGTAGTCCAGGACAGGTCTCCTACGAGCAGTACTTC. The encoded protein is CASSPGQVSYEQYF.